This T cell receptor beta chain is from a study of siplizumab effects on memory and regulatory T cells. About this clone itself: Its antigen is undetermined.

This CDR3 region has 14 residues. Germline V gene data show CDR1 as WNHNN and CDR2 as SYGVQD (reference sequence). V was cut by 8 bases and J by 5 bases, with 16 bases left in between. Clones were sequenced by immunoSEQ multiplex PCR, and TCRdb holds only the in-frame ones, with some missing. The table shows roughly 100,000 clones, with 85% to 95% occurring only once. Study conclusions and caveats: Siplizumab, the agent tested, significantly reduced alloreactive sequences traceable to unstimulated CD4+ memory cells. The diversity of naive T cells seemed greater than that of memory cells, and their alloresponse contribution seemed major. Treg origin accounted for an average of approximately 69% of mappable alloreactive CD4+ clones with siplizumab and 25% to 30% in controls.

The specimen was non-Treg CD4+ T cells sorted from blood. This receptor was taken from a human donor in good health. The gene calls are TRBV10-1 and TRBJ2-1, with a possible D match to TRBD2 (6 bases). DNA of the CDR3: TGCGCCAGCGGGGGAGGACTTAAACACAATGAGCAGTTCTTC. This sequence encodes CASGGGLKHNEQFF.